This T cell receptor (beta chain) was identified during a study of T cell responses to AZD1222 COVID-19 vaccine. The study, taken as a whole, reports: Among those given AZD1222, only 6 or 7 were seropositive at baseline.

Sequencing was performed with immunoSEQ multiplex PCR; in TCRdb, only in-frame clones are kept and a portion is missing. The table has approximately 120,000 clones, 80% to 90% seen once. As to this clone: Its antigen remains unknown.

CDR3 size: 15 residues. The germline V gene has CDR1 MNHNY and CDR2 SVGAGI (reference sequence). The germline V and J ends were trimmed by 0 bases and 6 bases, with 15 bases remaining between them. The V call is TRBV6-6, the J call TRBJ2-7, with D tentatively TRBD2 (6 bases). The input for sequencing was peripheral blood, taken 28 days after the second AZD1222 dose. This sequence originates from an adult who received the AZD1222 COVID-19 vaccine. The CDR3 protein is CASSYSRGPQSEQYF. The CDR3 nucleotides read TGTGCCAGCAGTTACTCGCGGGGTCCCCAAAGCGAGCAGTACTTC.